These 29 T cell receptor beta chains originate from one sample sequenced in a study of blood T cell repertoires in COVID-19. TCRdb's copy holds only in-frame clones and misses some; the assay was immunoSEQ multiplex PCR. Among 80,000 or so clones listed, about 68% were seen once. Sample: peripheral blood. The receptors shown here come from a man in his fifties with active or convalescent COVID-19.

This chain joins TRBV21-1 and TRBJ2-7; no check of the table's D call, TRBD1, against the DNA was made. TRBV21-1 is a pseudogene. The CDR3 is 15 residues long. CDR3 residues: CASSKAQGKTYEQYF. For the CDR3, the DNA is TGTGCCAGCAGCAAAGCGCAAGGCAAGACATACGAGCAGTACTTC.

The genes are TRBV7-8 and TRBJ2-7; 13 bases line up with TRBD2. Germline lookup yields CDR1 SGHVS and CDR2 FQNEAQ. This CDR3 comprises 17 residues. V lost 5 bases and J lost 0; bases outside the gene matches: 7. The CDR3 bases are TGTGCCAGCAGCCGGACTAGCGGGGGCCAGAGCTCCTACGAGCAGTACTTC. It codes for CASSRTSGGQSSYEQYF.

This chain connects TRBV18 to TRBJ2-7, with D possibly being TRBD1 (7 bases). The germline V and J ends were trimmed by 3 bases and 5 bases, with 14 bases remaining between them. The CDR3 runs to 14 residues. Germline loops: CDR1 KGHSH, CDR2 LQKENI. The CDR3 protein is CASSPRIRGDEQYF. For the CDR3, the DNA is TGTGCCAGCTCACCTCGGATCAGGGGGGACGAGCAGTACTTC.

The chain joins TRBV6-5 to TRBJ2-5; TRBD1 might be the D (6 bases). CDR3 size: 15 residues. In germline, CDR1 is MNHEY, CDR2 SVGAGI. V lost 2 bases, J lost 4 bases, and 14 bases lay in between. The CDR3 bases are TGTGCCAGCAGTTACGAGGGACACCACTCAGAGACCCAGTACTTC. It yields the protein CASSYEGHHSETQYF.

The chain couples TRBV7-2 to TRBJ2-2; 8 bases map to TRBD2. The junction had 7 bases not matched to a gene; V was cut back by 1 base and J by 6 bases. The CDR3 sequence is 16 residues long. CDR1 and CDR2 from the germline V gene are SGHTA and FQGNSA. This chain's CDR3 is CASSLGLGGGSGELFF. The CDR3 region has the DNA TGTGCCAGCAGCTTAGGACTTGGCGGGGGGTCCGGGGAGCTGTTTTTT.

In this sample, this clone turned up once. The V and J genes are TRBV21-1 and TRBJ2-7; TRBD1, the D gene given by the table, was not confirmed from the DNA. TRBV21-1 is shown as a pseudogene. The CDR3 contains 11 residues. The CDR3 sequence: CASRDNDEQYF. DNA of the CDR3: TGTGCCAGCAGGGACAACGACGAGCAGTACTTC.

This clone was observed a handful of times. The CDR3 bases are TGTGCCAGCAGCCTACCCGGGACTAGCGACACCGGGGAGCTGTTTTTT. Protein: CASSLPGTSDTGELFF. The genes are TRBV7-9 and TRBJ2-2; TRBD2 aligns across 10 bases. Per germline, CDR1 SEHNR and CDR2 FQNEAQ (reference sequence). The ends lost 5 bases at V and 3 bases at J; junction bases unmatched: 6. The length of the CDR3 is 16 residues.

The chain has TRBV28 and TRBJ2-1; D ambiguous. The CDR3 runs 17 residues. Trimming stripped 1 base from V and 8 bases from J, with 21 bases between. The germline CDR1 and CDR2 sequences are MDHEN and SYDVKM. The CDR3 loop is CASSLSDIERPLDEQFF. Written as DNA, the CDR3 is TGTGCCAGCAGTTTATCGGATATTGAGAGGCCCCTCGATGAGCAGTTCTTC.

This clone came up a few times. The chain joins TRBV9 to TRBJ1-3; D gene uncertain. V dropped 2 bases and J dropped 0 bases, with 12 bases sitting between them. The CDR3 loop spans 16 amino acids. In germline, CDR1 is SGDLS, CDR2 YYNGEE. This chain's CDR3 is CASSVSVAGSGNTIYF. CDR3 sequence (DNA): TGTGCCAGCAGCGTGTCGGTGGCAGGCTCTGGAAACACCATATATTTT.

This clone was seen just once. V gene TRBV30 combines with J gene TRBJ1-2, with D tentatively TRBD1 (5 bases). CDR1 is GTSNPN, CDR2 SVGIG, per germline (reference sequence). There are 14 residues in the CDR3. V lost 1 base and J 5 bases, leaving 14 bases between the germline ends. This CDR3 is CAWSGMTGGYGYTF. As DNA, the CDR3 is TGTGCCTGGAGTGGAATGACGGGGGGATATGGCTACACCTTC.

The chain recombines TRBV18 with TRBJ1-2; the D is unclear. The CDR3 runs 14 residues. The germline gives CDR1 KGHSH, CDR2 LQKENI. V lost 6 bases and J lost 4, with 15 bases in between. The DNA of the CDR3 is TGTGCCAGCTCCCCAGCGGTAACTGGCTATGGCTACACCTTC. Its translation is CASSPAVTGYGYTF.

The chain carries TRBV7-9 and TRBJ1-1; TRBD1 might be the D (5 bases). Trimming shortened V by 4 bases and J by 9 bases, and 12 bases separated the two germline ends. The CDR3 is 12 residues long. Germline V gives CDR1 SEHNR, CDR2 FQNEAQ (reference sequence). The CDR3 coding sequence is TGTGCCAGCAGCTCGGGGGGTCAGAAAGCTTTCTTT. It specifies CASSSGGQKAFF. Full variable domain (outside the CDR3, taken from reference TRBV7-9 and TRBJ1-1): DTGVSQNPRHKITKRGQNVTFRCDPISEHNRLYWYRQTLGQGPEFLTYFQNEAQLEKSRLLSDRFSAERPKGSFSTLEIQRTEQGDSAMYLCASSSGGQKAFFGQGTRLTVV.

About this clone itself: This sample includes further DNA sequences coding for the same CDR3. J is TRBJ2-3 and V is TRBV7-2; 12 bases map to TRBD2. V lost 3 bases, J lost 2 bases, and 3 bases stayed unmatched. Per the germline V gene, CDR1 is SGHTA and CDR2 is FQGNSA. This CDR3 contains 16 residues. The CDR3, as DNA: TGTGCCAGCAGCTTGGGACTAGCGGGTCCCACAGATACGCAGTATTTT. Translated, it gives CASSLGLAGPTDTQYF.

This clone was recorded once. The chain carries TRBV7-3 and TRBJ2-2; 8 bases fit TRBD2. The junction had 10 bases not matched to a gene; V was cut back by 5 bases and J by 5 bases. Germline V lookup: CDR1 SGHTA, CDR2 FQGTGA. The CDR3 is made up of 16 amino acids. In DNA, the CDR3 is TGTGCCAGCAGCCCCGACGGGCTAGCGGGTACCGGGGAGCTGTTTTTT. Its translation: CASSPDGLAGTGELFF.

The V gene is TRBV10-1, the J gene TRBJ2-1, with 12 bases fitting TRBD1. There are 14 residues in the CDR3. With 9 bases clipped from V and 7 bases from J, the junction kept 7 bases outside the gene matches. Germline V CDR1 and CDR2: WNHNN, SYGVQD (reference sequence). CDR3 protein: CARAGTGGLNEQFF. The CDR3 DNA reads TGCGCCAGAGCCGGGACAGGGGGCCTTAATGAGCAGTTCTTC.

The chain employs TRBV21-1 and TRBJ2-3; the table names TRBD2, a call not compared with the DNA. TRBV21-1 is a pseudogene. The CDR3 length is 16 residues. The CDR3 DNA follows: TGTGCCAGCAGCAGGCTGCCGGACCGGAGGGTAAGTACGCAGTATTTT. It codes for CASSRLPDRRVSTQYF.

This chain uses TRBV4-3 with TRBJ2-1, with 9 bases fitting TRBD2. Unmatched junction bases numbered 18, after V lost 0 bases and J lost 6 bases. Germline CDR1 LGHNA, CDR2 YSLEER. The CDR3 contains 20 residues. The CDR3 loop reads CASSQDWLAGFISESNEQFF. The DNA for the CDR3 is TGCGCCAGCAGCCAAGATTGGCTAGCGGGGTTCATATCCGAGAGCAATGAGCAGTTCTTC.

This clone was observed once. J is TRBJ2-7 and V is TRBV7-2; tentatively, D is TRBD2 (5 bases). V shed 5 bases and J shed 2 bases, with 13 bases lying between them. The CDR3 has 14 residues. In germline, CDR1 is SGHTA, CDR2 FQGNSA. For the CDR3, the DNA is TGTGCCAGCAGCCACGGTGACGGGGCCTACGAGCAGTACTTC. It encodes CASSHGDGAYEQYF.

The chain couples TRBV4-1 to TRBJ2-2; D unresolved. The germline V and J ends were trimmed by 1 base and 1 base, with 4 bases remaining between them. CDR3 length: 14 amino acids. CDR1 and CDR2 (germline): MGHRA, YSYEKL. The CDR3 DNA is TGCGCCAGCAGCCAAGCACAGAACACCGGGGAGCTGTTTTTT. It encodes CASSQAQNTGELFF.

This clone has at least ten counts. The V gene is TRBV2, the J gene TRBJ2-7; maybe TRBD1 (5 bases). V shed 8 bases and J shed 6 bases, with 17 bases lying between them. This CDR3 region has 13 residues. CDR1 and CDR2 (germline): SNHLY, FYNNEI. The CDR3 sequence is CASGQTQGGEQYF. The CDR3, as DNA: TGTGCCAGCGGTCAGACCCAGGGCGGCGAGCAGTACTTC.

This clone was seen a few times. V and J are TRBV24-1 and TRBJ2-2, with D tentatively TRBD1 (6 bases). V lost 11 bases and J 2 bases, leaving 11 bases between the germline ends. The germline V gene encodes CDR1 KGHDR and CDR2 SFDVKD. The CDR3 spans 13 residues. The CDR3 nucleotides read TGTGCCATACAGGGCTTCAACACCGGGGAGCTGTTTTTT. Its protein is CAIQGFNTGELFF.

The CDR3 loop is CASSLAWTYTDTQYF. The CDR3 region has the DNA TGTGCCAGCAGCTTAGCGTGGACATACACAGATACGCAGTATTTT. The genes are TRBV7-8 and TRBJ2-3; a possible D gene is TRBD1 (5 bases). Trimming removed 0 bases from V and 2 bases from J, with 9 bases in between. Germline CDR1 reads SGHVS; CDR2 reads FQNEAQ. This CDR3 region has 15 residues.

At least ten counts were recorded for this clone. The rearrangement uses TRBV19 and TRBJ2-5, with D perhaps matching TRBD1 (6 bases). Per the germline V gene, CDR1 is LNHDA and CDR2 is SQIVND (reference sequence). Trimming pared 5 bases from V and 7 bases from J, leaving 20 bases between. The CDR3 extends over 15 amino acids. CDR3 DNA: TGTGCCAGTAGTTCCGGGGCACTCAAAGGGGGGACCCAGTACTTC. It yields the protein CASSSGALKGGTQYF.

The chain recombines TRBV7-9 with TRBJ2-2, with 7 bases fitting TRBD1. Germline V gene data show CDR1 as SEHNR and CDR2 as FQNEAQ (reference sequence). The junction had 6 bases not matched to a gene; V was cut back by 5 bases and J by 0 bases. This CDR3 is built from 16 residues. CDR3 sequence: CASSRTQGANTGELFF. The CDR3 DNA is TGTGCCAGCAGCCGCACCCAGGGGGCGAACACCGGGGAGCTGTTTTTT.

In its sample, this clone was seen once. The genes are TRBV5-4 and TRBJ1-1; possible D gene TRBD1, 5 bases. Germline V lookup: CDR1 SGHNT, CDR2 YYREEE (reference sequence). Trimming stripped 0 bases from V and 1 base from J, with 10 bases between. The CDR3 sequence is 15 residues long. CDR3 nucleotide sequence: TGTGCCAGCAGCTTGGTAGGGGCAAGGAACACTGAAGCTTTCTTT. Encoded protein: CASSLVGARNTEAFF.

The genes are TRBV11-2 and TRBJ2-7, with TRBD1 matching 7 bases. This CDR3 region has 14 residues. Trimming took 6 bases from V and 2 from J; bases not matched to a gene: 7. CDR1 SGHAT and CDR2 FQNNGV come from the germline V gene. The CDR3 loop is CASSRDRAAYEQYF. The CDR3 DNA follows: TGTGCCAGCAGTAGAGACAGGGCTGCCTACGAGCAGTACTTC.

V is TRBV19 and J is TRBJ2-7; a possible D gene is TRBD2 (6 bases). The V end lost 0 bases, the J end lost 4 bases, and 7 bases lay between the germline ends. CDR3 length: 13 amino acids. CDR1 is LNHDA, CDR2 SQIVND, per germline (reference sequence). The CDR3 DNA follows: TGTGCCAGTAGTATAGAGGCGGGGTACGAGCAGTACTTC. Protein: CASSIEAGYEQYF.

The chain combines TRBV6-5 with TRBJ2-7; D unclear. The length of the CDR3 is 14 residues. Trimming removed 0 bases from V and 2 bases from J, with 8 bases in between. The germline gives CDR1 MNHEY, CDR2 SVGAGI. Here the CDR3 DNA reads TGTGCCAGCAGTTACTCCAATTTCCCCTACGAGCAGTACTTC. It is translated as CASSYSNFPYEQYF.

This sequence joins TRBV4-1 and TRBJ2-3; D call uncertain. V dropped 0 bases and J dropped 6 bases, with 7 bases sitting between them. Germline V gives CDR1 MGHRA, CDR2 YSYEKL. This CDR3 has 13 amino acids. The CDR3: CASSQEWADTQYF. CDR3 nucleotides: TGCGCCAGCAGCCAAGAGTGGGCTGATACGCAGTATTTT.